These 14 T cell receptor beta chains share one sample of origin, sequenced in a study of T cell responses to AZD1222 COVID-19 vaccine (TCRdb year 2021). Libraries were built with the immunoSEQ multiplex PCR assay. TCRdb's version of the immuneACCESS table is confined to in-frame rearrangements and falls short of the full clone set. An unresolved V gene accounts for under half of the shortfall where checked; the remainder is of unknown origin. The sample table records approximately 190,000 clones; approximately 92% of these occur just once. Roughly 1.4% of the sample lies in the top ten. What this sample's time point label stands for: baseline before first vaccination. Here the sequenced sample was peripheral blood, taken on day 0 of AZD1222 vaccination. The receptor source for this set is an adult in good health.

The V gene is TRBV24-1, the J gene TRBJ2-3, with D unresolved. The germline V gene has CDR1 KGHDR and CDR2 SFDVKD. CDR3 length: 14 amino acids. V was shortened by 8 bases and J by 0 bases, with 11 bases between the two germline ends. This CDR3 is CATKGGSSTDTQYF. CDR3 nucleotide sequence: TGTGCCACCAAGGGCGGTTCTAGCACAGATACGCAGTATTTT.

The gene calls are TRBV7-9 and TRBJ1-4; D unclear. There are 12 residues in the CDR3. Germline loops: CDR1 SEHNR, CDR2 FQNEAQ (reference sequence). Between the trimmed V and J ends, which lost 5 bases and 7 bases, there was a span of 8 bases. The CDR3 protein is CASSPHGEKLFF. The CDR3 DNA follows: TGTGCCAGCAGCCCCCACGGTGAAAAACTGTTTTTT.

The chain links TRBV11-2 to TRBJ1-2; D might be TRBD1 (5 bases). V was shortened by 0 bases and J by 8 bases, with 16 bases between the two germline ends. The CDR3 sequence is 15 residues long. CDR1 and CDR2 from the germline V gene are SGHAT and FQNNGV. The DNA of the CDR3 is TGTGCCAGCAGCTTAGATCAGGGAATCGGAGGCGGCTACACCTTC. Protein sequence: CASSLDQGIGGGYTF. Full variable domain (remainder filled in from reference TRBV11-2 and TRBJ1-2): EAGVAQSPRYKIIEKRQSVAFWCNPISGHATLYWYQQILGQGPKLLIQFQNNGVVDDSQLPKDRFSAERLKGVDSTLKIQPAKLEDSAVYLCASSLDQGIGGGYTFGSGTRLTVV.

This chain links TRBV29-1 with TRBJ1-4; possible D gene TRBD1, 5 bases. Trimming took 4 bases from V and 8 from J, leaving 14 bases between them. Germline V gene sequence: CDR1 SQVTM, CDR2 ANQGSEA. This CDR3 has 13 residues. The CDR3 nucleotides are TGCAGCGTTGGGGGGAACGGTCGCGAAAAACTGTTTTTT. This gives the protein CSVGGNGREKLFF. Filled out from reference TRBV29-1 and TRBJ1-4, the complete variable domain reads SAVISQKPSRDICQRGTSLTIQCQVDSQVTMMFWYRQQPGQSLTLIATANQGSEATYESGFVIDKFPISRPNLTFSTLTVSNMSPEDSSIYLCSVGGNGREKLFFGSGTQLSVL.

This clone was observed once. The chain combines TRBV30 with TRBJ2-2; D unclear. Germline-derived CDR1 and CDR2 are GTSNPN and SVGIG (reference sequence). The CDR3 extends over 15 amino acids. The germline V and J ends were trimmed by 2 bases and 2 bases, with 12 bases remaining between them. CDR3 residues: CAWSPGPINTGELFF. The CDR3 coding sequence is TGTGCCTGGAGTCCCGGTCCGATAAACACCGGGGAGCTGTTTTTT.

This clone was seen just once. The chain carries TRBV29-1 and TRBJ1-1; D might be TRBD1 (6 bases). Germline CDR1 SQVTM, CDR2 ANQGSEA. Trimming removed 6 bases at V and 5 bases at J, with 13 bases between. The CDR3 loop spans 12 amino acids. The CDR3 region has the DNA TGCAGCGTCCGGGGGCAGGCTACTGAAGCTTTCTTT. Translating it yields CSVRGQATEAFF.

This rearrangement joins TRBV18 to TRBJ2-7; no clear D gene. Germline assignment: CDR1 KGHSH and CDR2 LQKENI. The CDR3 consists of 15 residues. Trimming left V 3 bases short and J 0 bases short, with 12 bases between. CDR3 in amino acids: CASSPPGRLSYEQYF. CDR3 nucleotide sequence: TGTGCCAGCTCACCCCCGGGCAGGCTCTCCTACGAGCAGTACTTC.

CDR3 bases: TGTGCCAGCAGTGCGGGGCGGGGGGACCTCTACGAGCAGTACTTC. Encoded protein: CASSAGRGDLYEQYF. The rearrangement joins TRBV6-6 to TRBJ2-7; TRBD2 matches at 8 bases. This CDR3 region has 15 residues. Germline lookup yields CDR1 MNHNY and CDR2 SVGAGI (reference sequence). V gave up 5 bases and J gave up 3 bases; unmatched junction bases: 9.

This sequence joins TRBV25-1 and TRBJ1-2; D remains ambiguous. From germline, CDR1 is MGHDK and CDR2 SYGVNS. The V and J ends lost 3 bases and 3 bases respectively, with 14 bases between them. This CDR3 has 15 amino acids. The CDR3: CASSDLRRVDYGYTF. CDR3 nucleotide sequence: TGTGCCAGCAGTGATCTAAGGCGGGTCGACTATGGCTACACCTTC.

This clone came up a few times. V is TRBV5-1 and J is TRBJ2-2; 9 nucleotides agree with TRBD1. The CDR3 contains 13 residues. The V and J ends lost 3 bases and 6 bases, in that order; junction bases with no gene match: 0. The germline V gene has CDR1 SGHRS and CDR2 YFSETQ. The DNA for the CDR3 is TGCGCCAGCAGCTGGACAGGGGCCGGGGAGCTGTTTTTT. Protein product: CASSWTGAGELFF.

The chain couples TRBV5-4 to TRBJ1-1; D gene unclear. Germline CDR1 is SGHNT and CDR2 is YYREEE (reference sequence). This CDR3 has 12 amino acids. The germline V and J ends were trimmed by 1 base and 7 bases, with 8 bases remaining between them. CDR3 region: CASSLQYDEAFF. The CDR3 nucleotides are TGTGCCAGCAGCTTGCAGTATGATGAAGCTTTCTTT.

As for this clone: Other DNA sequences in the same sample also yield this CDR3. The chain carries TRBV9 and TRBJ2-5, with 10 nucleotides matching TRBD2. Germline assignment: CDR1 SGDLS and CDR2 YYNGEE. Unmatched junction bases numbered 4, after V lost 0 bases and J lost 2 bases. The CDR3 is 16 amino acids. CDR3 protein: CASSVGGSGGQETQYF. CDR3 coding DNA: TGTGCCAGCAGCGTAGGAGGTAGCGGGGGGCAAGAGACCCAGTACTTC.

The chain's CDR3 is CASRFRAGDYNEQFF. The CDR3 DNA reads TGTGCCAGCAGATTCAGAGCGGGGGACTACAATGAGCAGTTCTTC. V and J are TRBV27 and TRBJ2-1; 8 bases are shared with TRBD2. The V and J ends lost 6 bases and 3 bases, in that order; junction bases with no gene match: 7. The germline V gene has CDR1 MNHEY and CDR2 SMNVEV (reference sequence). The CDR3 length is 15 residues.

This sequence joins TRBV6-6 and TRBJ1-2, with 9 bases identical to TRBD1. The ends lost 5 bases at V and 0 bases at J; junction bases unmatched: 4. Germline CDR1 reads MNHNY; CDR2 reads SVGAGI (reference sequence). The CDR3 contains 15 residues. CDR3 sequence reads: CASSNRDRANYGYTF. In nucleotides, the CDR3 is TGTGCCAGCAGTAACCGGGACAGGGCTAACTATGGCTACACCTTC.